Listed here are 9 T cell receptor beta chains from one sample, sequenced in a study of cytomegalovirus exposure and HLA in healthy donors. The protocol was immunoSEQ multiplex PCR, while the TCRdb copy is restricted to in-frame clones and leaves out a portion. The table shows 90,000 to 100,000 clones, with around nine tenths occurring only once. The sequenced sample consisted of PBMCs. These receptors were obtained from a woman in her 30s in good health and CMV-seronegative.

The rearrangement links TRBV7-2 to TRBJ2-7, with TRBD1 matching 9 bases. Germline V gene data show CDR1 as SGHTA and CDR2 as FQGNSA. V lost 6 bases to trimming and J lost 3 bases; unmatched junction nucleotides: 6. The CDR3 runs to 14 residues. Here the CDR3 reads CASSLQGQGYEQYF. CDR3 nucleotide sequence: TGTGCCAGCAGTTTGCAGGGACAGGGCTACGAGCAGTACTTC.

The sample holds one count of this clone. The V and J genes are TRBV29-1 and TRBJ1-5, with D perhaps TRBD1 (5 bases). The germline V gene has CDR1 SQVTM and CDR2 ANQGSEA. Trimming cost V 6 bases and J 8 bases, with 17 bases left between them. The CDR3 contains 13 residues. The chain's CDR3 is CSVTLGGSKPQHF. The CDR3 region has the DNA TGCAGCGTCACCCTGGGGGGGTCAAAGCCCCAGCATTTT.

The V call is TRBV11-3, the J call TRBJ2-7; D is unclear. The CDR3 runs 14 residues. Trimming took off 2 bases at V and 0 bases at J, with 8 bases between the two ends. In germline, CDR1 is SGHNT, CDR2 YENEEA. The CDR3 DNA follows: TGTGCCAGCAGCTTAAACGTACTCTCCTACGAGCAGTACTTC. It is translated as CASSLNVLSYEQYF.

The J gene is TRBJ2-3, the V gene TRBV5-4; a possible D gene is TRBD2 (6 bases). The CDR3 has 16 residues. V was trimmed by 3 bases and J by 2 bases, leaving 16 bases between them. CDR1 SGHNT and CDR2 YYREEE come from the germline V gene (reference sequence). CDR3 amino acids: CASSSKTSVTTDTQYF. DNA for the CDR3: TGTGCCAGCAGCTCGAAGACTAGTGTGACCACAGATACGCAGTATTTT.

The chain recombines TRBV18 with TRBJ1-1; D may be TRBD1 (6 bases). V was shortened by 4 bases and J by 5 bases, with 17 bases between the two germline ends. The CDR3 totals 15 residues. The germline gives CDR1 KGHSH, CDR2 LQKENI. The CDR3 nucleotides are TGTGCCAGCTCACTTACAGCCGATCAGGGGACTGAAGCTTTCTTT. Translated: CASSLTADQGTEAFF.

This clone turned up a few times. The V and J genes are TRBV6-5 and TRBJ2-2; D not certain. Looked up from germline, CDR1 is MNHEY and CDR2 is SVGAGI. With 4 bases removed from V and 6 bases from J, the gap between germline ends came to 9 bases. CDR3 length: 13 amino acids. Here the CDR3 reads CASSSVRAGELFF. CDR3 coding DNA: TGTGCCAGCAGTTCGGTTCGGGCCGGGGAGCTGTTTTTT.

The rearrangement joins TRBV2 to TRBJ1-1; no definite D call. This CDR3 comprises 13 residues. From germline, CDR1 is SNHLY and CDR2 FYNNEI. With 2 bases removed from V and 2 bases from J, the gap between germline ends came to 6 bases. CDR3 nucleotides: TGTGCCAGCAGTGAAATCAGAAACACTGAAGCTTTCTTT. Protein sequence: CASSEIRNTEAFF.

The rearrangement joins TRBV28 to TRBJ1-5; TRBD1 agrees at 8 bases. The CDR3 extends over 15 amino acids. V lost 4 bases, J lost 2 bases, and 4 bases stayed unmatched. CDR1 is MDHEN, CDR2 SYDVKM, per germline. DNA of the CDR3: TGTGCCAGCAGTTCACCAGGGGGCGGCAATCAGCCCCAGCATTTT. Translated, it gives CASSSPGGGNQPQHF.

This clone appeared a few times. The J gene is TRBJ1-2, the V gene TRBV18; 9 bases match TRBD1. CDR3 length: 13 residues. In germline, CDR1 is KGHSH, CDR2 LQKENI. Losses at the gene ends were 6 bases for V and 8 bases for J; bases not matched to a gene: 7. CDR3 loop: CASSRTGEGGYTF. CDR3 bases: TGTGCCAGCTCGCGGACAGGGGAAGGGGGCTACACCTTC.